These 11 T cell receptor beta chains share one sample of origin, sequenced in a study of cytomegalovirus exposure and HLA in healthy donors. In the PCR, 60 Vbeta and 13 Jbeta primers were used. Here immunoSEQ multiplex PCR was the method, and the copy in TCRdb shows in-frame clones only, minus some. In the table there are 65,000 to 80,000 clones, around 73% of which are singletons. Sequencing was done on a sample of PBMCs. The receptors here all came from a middle-aged woman in good health and CMV-seropositive.

The genes are TRBV10-3 and TRBJ1-5; a possible D gene is TRBD1 (5 bases). The length of the CDR3 is 17 residues. Germline lookup yields CDR1 ENHRY and CDR2 SYGVKD. Trimming stripped 0 bases from V and 2 bases from J, with 14 bases between. CDR3 amino acids: CAISESDRKGGNQPQHF. CDR3 coding DNA: TGTGCCATCAGTGAGTCGGACCGGAAAGGGGGCAATCAGCCCCAGCATTTT.

The rearrangement uses TRBV4-2 and TRBJ1-6, with unresolved D. The CDR3 contains 16 residues. Germline loops: CDR1 LGHNA, CDR2 YNFKEQ. V gave up 0 bases and J gave up 8 bases, with 14 bases separating them. CDR3 region: CASSQEVLLLDSPLHF. CDR3 coding DNA: TGTGCCAGCAGCCAAGAAGTTCTACTGCTCGATTCACCCCTCCACTTT.

This rearrangement joins TRBV7-9 to TRBJ2-7, with a tentative D call TRBD2 (5 bases). With 5 bases removed from V and 5 bases from J, the gap between germline ends came to 7 bases. The CDR3 is 11 amino acids. Germline V gene lookup returns CDR1 SEHNR and CDR2 FQNEAQ (reference sequence). CDR3 sequence reads: CASSAGDEQYF. The DNA for the CDR3 is TGTGCCAGCAGCGCCGGGGACGAGCAGTACTTC.

This clone has only a few counts. V usage is TRBV4-1 and J usage is TRBJ2-2, with D tentatively TRBD1 (5 bases). Trimming took 3 bases from V and 7 from J, leaving 12 bases between them. There are 14 residues in the CDR3. Per the germline V gene, CDR1 is MGHRA and CDR2 is YSYEKL. Here the CDR3 reads CASSQPDSNGELFF. The CDR3 DNA reads TGCGCCAGCAGCCAGCCAGACAGTAACGGGGAGCTGTTTTTT.

J is TRBJ1-2 and V is TRBV6-5; 7 bases align to TRBD1. This CDR3 is built from 14 residues. V shed 0 bases, J shed 7 bases, and the junction held 5 bases outside the gene matches. The germline CDR1 and CDR2 sequences are MNHEY and SVGAGI. The DNA for the CDR3 is TGTGCCAGCAGTTACTCACGGACAGGAGGTGGCTACACCTTC. Translating it yields CASSYSRTGGGYTF.

V usage is TRBV30 and J usage is TRBJ1-4; 8 bases agree with TRBD1. Germline V gene lookup returns CDR1 GTSNPN and CDR2 SVGIG (reference sequence). V shed 2 bases and J 7 bases; nucleotides not matched to a gene: 3. The CDR3 length is 13 residues. The CDR3 DNA reads TGTGCCTGGAGTTCAGGGGGCAGTGAAAAACTGTTTTTT. Encoded protein: CAWSSGGSEKLFF.

This sequence joins TRBV10-3 and TRBJ2-3; possible D gene TRBD1, 6 bases. CDR1 and CDR2 (germline): ENHRY, SYGVKD. Between the trimmed V and J ends, which lost 4 bases and 3 bases, there was a span of 17 bases. This CDR3 is 16 amino acids long. The CDR3 DNA reads as TGTGCCATCAGTGGAGGGACACACCTTAGTACAGATACGCAGTATTTT. Its translation is CAISGGTHLSTDTQYF.

The V and J genes are TRBV6-1 and TRBJ1-1; D possibly corresponds to TRBD1 (5 bases). There are 11 residues in the CDR3. Germline CDR1 and CDR2: MNHNS and SASEGT. Trimming shortened V by 2 bases and J by 11 bases, and 9 bases separated the two germline ends. This chain's CDR3 is CASSENRNAFF. For the CDR3, the DNA is TGTGCCAGCAGTGAAAACAGGAACGCTTTCTTT.

The chain recombines TRBV28 with TRBJ1-1; no clear D. V lost 5 bases to trimming and J lost 7 bases, with 11 bases between them. The CDR3 totals 12 residues. Germline-derived CDR1 and CDR2 are MDHEN and SYDVKM. CDR3 amino acids: CASSQSGVEAFF. Written as DNA, the CDR3 is TGTGCCAGCAGTCAGTCAGGCGTTGAAGCTTTCTTT.

The V gene is TRBV7-8, the J gene TRBJ2-7; 8 positions match TRBD2. This CDR3 is 15 amino acids long. Germline lookup yields CDR1 SGHVS and CDR2 FQNEAQ. The J segment lost 0 bases and the V segment lost 1 base, leaving 2 bases of the junction unmatched. The chain's CDR3 is CASSLERGLSYEQYF. CDR3 coding DNA: TGTGCCAGCAGCTTAGAGCGGGGGCTCTCCTACGAGCAGTACTTC.

This clone has just a few counts. The chain combines TRBV28 with TRBJ2-1, with D possibly being TRBD2 (5 bases). The CDR3 totals 14 residues. The ends were cut back, 5 bases at V and 2 bases at J, with 10 bases in the middle. The germline gives CDR1 MDHEN, CDR2 SYDVKM. CDR3 bases: TGTGCCAGCAGTGGGCCAGCGGCCTACAATGAGCAGTTCTTC. It yields the protein CASSGPAAYNEQFF.